This TCR beta chain was identified in a study of cytomegalovirus exposure and HLA in healthy donors. Worth noting for this clone: Its antigen is not identified.

CDR3 size: 13 residues. Trimming cost V 5 bases and J 1 base, with 8 bases left between them. From germline, CDR1 is SGHAT and CDR2 FQNNGV. Study results and caveats: There were some public TCRs occurring in many donors, but most TCR sequences were rare. Follow-up analysis later connected one missense variant in DCLRE1C with trimming of TCR beta V- and J-genes.

Primers included in the PCR were 60 Vbeta and 13 Jbeta primers. Assay: immunoSEQ multiplex PCR; the TCRdb copy retains only in-frame clones and omits some. The table has some 160,000 clones, about 70% seen once; the top ten hold 1.5% to 2%. The specimen sequenced was PBMCs. The rearrangement uses TRBV11-2 and TRBJ1-1; D gene uncertain. This TCR was recovered from a woman aged 35 to 49 in good health and CMV-seronegative. The chain's CDR3 is CASSRPGNTEAFF. The CDR3 DNA is TGTGCCAGCAGCCGCCCGGGGAACACTGAAGCTTTCTTT.